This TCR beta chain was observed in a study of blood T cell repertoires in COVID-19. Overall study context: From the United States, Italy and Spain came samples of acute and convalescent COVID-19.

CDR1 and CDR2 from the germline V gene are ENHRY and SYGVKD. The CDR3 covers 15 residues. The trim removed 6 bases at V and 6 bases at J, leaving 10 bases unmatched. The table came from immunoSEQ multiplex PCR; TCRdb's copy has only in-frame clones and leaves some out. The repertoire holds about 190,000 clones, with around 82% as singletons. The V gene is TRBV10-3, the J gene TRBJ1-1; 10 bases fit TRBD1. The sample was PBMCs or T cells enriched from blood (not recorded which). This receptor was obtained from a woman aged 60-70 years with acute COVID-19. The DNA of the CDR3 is TGTGCCATCAGAGATCTGGGACAGGGGAGGGCTGAAGCTTTCTTT. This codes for CAIRDLGQGRAEAFF.